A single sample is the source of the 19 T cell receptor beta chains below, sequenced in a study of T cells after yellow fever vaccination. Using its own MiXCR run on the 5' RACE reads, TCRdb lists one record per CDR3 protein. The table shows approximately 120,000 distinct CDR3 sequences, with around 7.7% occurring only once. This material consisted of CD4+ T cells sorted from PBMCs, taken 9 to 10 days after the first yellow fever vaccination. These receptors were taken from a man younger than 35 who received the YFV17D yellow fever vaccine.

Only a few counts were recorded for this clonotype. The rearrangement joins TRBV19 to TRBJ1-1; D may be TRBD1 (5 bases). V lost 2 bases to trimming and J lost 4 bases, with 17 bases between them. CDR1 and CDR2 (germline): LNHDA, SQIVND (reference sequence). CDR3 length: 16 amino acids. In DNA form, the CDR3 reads TGTGCCAGTAGTATACATCGGAAAAGGGGAGGCACTGAAGCTTTCTTT. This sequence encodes CASSIHRKRGGTEAFF.

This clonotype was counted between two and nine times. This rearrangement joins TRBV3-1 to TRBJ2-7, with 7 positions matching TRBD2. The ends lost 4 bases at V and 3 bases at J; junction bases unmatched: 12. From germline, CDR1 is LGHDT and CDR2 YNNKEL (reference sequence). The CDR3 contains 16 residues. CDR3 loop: CASSLTVAGPDYEQYV. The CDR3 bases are TGTGCCAGCAGCCTGACAGTAGCGGGCCCCGACTACGAGCAGTACGTC.

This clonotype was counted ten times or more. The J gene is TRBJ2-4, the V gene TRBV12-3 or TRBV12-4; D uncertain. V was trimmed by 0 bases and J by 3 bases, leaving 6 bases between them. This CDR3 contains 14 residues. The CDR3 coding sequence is TGTGCCAGCAGTTTAGCAGTCAGCAAAAACATTCAGTACTTC. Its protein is CASSLAVSKNIQYF.

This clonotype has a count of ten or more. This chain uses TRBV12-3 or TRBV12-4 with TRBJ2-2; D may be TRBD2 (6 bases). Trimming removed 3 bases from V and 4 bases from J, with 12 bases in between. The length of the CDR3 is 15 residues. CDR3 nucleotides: TGTGCCAGCAGTTTGGCGGGGCGTCGCACCGGGGAGCTGTTTTTT. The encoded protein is CASSLAGRRTGELFF.

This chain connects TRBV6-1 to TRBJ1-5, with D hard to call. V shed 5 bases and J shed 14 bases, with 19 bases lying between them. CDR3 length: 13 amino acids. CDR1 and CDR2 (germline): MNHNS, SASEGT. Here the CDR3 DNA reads TGTGCCAGCAGTATCGGACTCCCCTCCTGGGAGCATTTT. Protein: CASSIGLPSWEHF.

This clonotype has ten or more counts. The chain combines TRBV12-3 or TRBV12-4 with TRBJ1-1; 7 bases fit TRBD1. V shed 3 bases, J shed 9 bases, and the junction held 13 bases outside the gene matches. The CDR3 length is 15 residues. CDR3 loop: CASSLGWTGSFKAFF. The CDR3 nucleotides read TGTGCCAGCAGTTTGGGGTGGACAGGATCGTTTAAAGCTTTCTTT.

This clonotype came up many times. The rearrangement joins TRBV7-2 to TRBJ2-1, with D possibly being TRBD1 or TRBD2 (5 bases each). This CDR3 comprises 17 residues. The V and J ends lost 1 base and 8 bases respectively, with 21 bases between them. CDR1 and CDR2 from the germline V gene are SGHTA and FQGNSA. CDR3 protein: CASSLVLSVGAGHEQFF. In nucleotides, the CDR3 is TGTGCCAGCAGCTTAGTACTTTCGGTCGGGGCCGGCCATGAGCAGTTCTTC.

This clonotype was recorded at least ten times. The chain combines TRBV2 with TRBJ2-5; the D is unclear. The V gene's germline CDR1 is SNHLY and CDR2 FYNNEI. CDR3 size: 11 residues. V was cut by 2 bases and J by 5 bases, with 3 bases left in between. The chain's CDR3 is CASSERETQYF. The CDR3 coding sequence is TGTGCCAGCAGTGAAAGGGAGACCCAGTACTTC.

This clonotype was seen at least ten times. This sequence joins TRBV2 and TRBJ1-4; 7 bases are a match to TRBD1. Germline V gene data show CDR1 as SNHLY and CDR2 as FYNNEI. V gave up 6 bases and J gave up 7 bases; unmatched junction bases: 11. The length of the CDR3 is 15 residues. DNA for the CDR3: TGTGCCAGCAGATACCGACAGGGATCCTCTGAAAAACTGTTTTTT. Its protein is CASRYRQGSSEKLFF.

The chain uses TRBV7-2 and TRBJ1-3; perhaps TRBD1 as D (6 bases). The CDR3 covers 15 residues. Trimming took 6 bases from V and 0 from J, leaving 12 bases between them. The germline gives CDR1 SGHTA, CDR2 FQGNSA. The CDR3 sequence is CASRGEQGSGNTIYF. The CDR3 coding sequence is TGTGCCAGCAGGGGGGAACAGGGCTCTGGAAACACCATATATTTT. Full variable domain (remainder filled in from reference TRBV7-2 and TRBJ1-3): GAGVSQSPSNKVTEKGKDVELRCDPISGHTALYWYRQSLGQGLEFLIYFQGNSAPDKSGLPSDRFSAERTGGSVSTLTIQRTQQEDSAVYLCASRGEQGSGNTIYFGEGSWLTVV.

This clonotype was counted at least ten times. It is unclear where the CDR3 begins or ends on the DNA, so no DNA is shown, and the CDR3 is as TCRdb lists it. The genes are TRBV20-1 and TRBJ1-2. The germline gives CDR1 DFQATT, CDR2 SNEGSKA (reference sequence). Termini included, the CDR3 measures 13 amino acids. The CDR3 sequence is CSAPRDFGAGYTF.

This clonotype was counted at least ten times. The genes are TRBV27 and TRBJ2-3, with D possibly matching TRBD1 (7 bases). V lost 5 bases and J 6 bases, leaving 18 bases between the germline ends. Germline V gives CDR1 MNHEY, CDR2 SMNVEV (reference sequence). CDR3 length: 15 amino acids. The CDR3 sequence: CASSLYGQAGDTQYF. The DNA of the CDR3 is TGTGCCAGCAGTCTCTATGGACAGGCGGGGGATACGCAGTATTTT.

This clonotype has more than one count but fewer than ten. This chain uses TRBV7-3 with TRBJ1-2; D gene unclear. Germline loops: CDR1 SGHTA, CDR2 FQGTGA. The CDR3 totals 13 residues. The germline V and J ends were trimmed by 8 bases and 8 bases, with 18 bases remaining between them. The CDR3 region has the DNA TGTGCCAGCGGTGCCCCGGACGGTTCCGGCTACACCTTC. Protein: CASGAPDGSGYTF.

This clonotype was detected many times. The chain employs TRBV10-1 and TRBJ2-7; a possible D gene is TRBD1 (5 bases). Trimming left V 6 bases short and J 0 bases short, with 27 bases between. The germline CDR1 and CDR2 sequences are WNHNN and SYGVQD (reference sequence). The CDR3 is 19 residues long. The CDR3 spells CASRPKLGQPVPSSYEQYV. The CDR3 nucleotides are TGCGCCAGCAGGCCCAAATTGGGGCAACCCGTCCCCAGCTCCTACGAGCAGTACGTC.

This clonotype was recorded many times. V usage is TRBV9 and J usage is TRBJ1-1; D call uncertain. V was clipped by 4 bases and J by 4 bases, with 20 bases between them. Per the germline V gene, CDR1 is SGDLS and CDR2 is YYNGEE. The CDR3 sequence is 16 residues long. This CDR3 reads CASSPSAGRYSTEAFF. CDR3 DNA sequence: TGTGCCAGCAGCCCGAGCGCCGGACGGTACTCCACTGAAGCTTTCTTT. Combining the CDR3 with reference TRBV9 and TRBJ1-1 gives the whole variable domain DSGVTQTPKHLITATGQRVTLRCSPRSGDLSVYWYQQSLDQGLQFLIQYYNGEERAKGNILERFSAQQFPDLHSELNLSSLELGDSALYFCASSPSAGRYSTEAFFGQGTRLTVV.

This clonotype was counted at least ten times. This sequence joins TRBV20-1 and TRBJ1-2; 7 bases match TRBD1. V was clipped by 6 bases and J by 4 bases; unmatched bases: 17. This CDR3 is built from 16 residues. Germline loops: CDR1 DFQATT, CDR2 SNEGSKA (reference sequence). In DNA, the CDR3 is TGCAGTGCGCACAGGGGAAGTTATGGTTCACGCTATGGCTACACCTTC. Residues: CSAHRGSYGSRYGYTF.

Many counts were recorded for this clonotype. CDR3 bases: TGCGCCAGCAGCTTAACTGGGTACAATGAGCAGTTCTTC. Its protein is CASSLTGYNEQFF. V gene TRBV5-1 combines with J gene TRBJ2-1; D unresolved. CDR1 and CDR2 from the germline V gene are SGHRS and YFSETQ. The CDR3 contains 13 residues. Trimming cost V 2 bases and J 4 bases, with 7 bases left between them.

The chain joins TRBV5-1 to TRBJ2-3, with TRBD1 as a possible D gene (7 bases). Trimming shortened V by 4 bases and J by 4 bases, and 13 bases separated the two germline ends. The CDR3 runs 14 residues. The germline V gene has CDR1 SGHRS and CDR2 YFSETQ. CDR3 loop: CASSAGQWADTQYF. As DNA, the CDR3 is TGCGCCAGCAGCGCGGGACAGTGGGCAGATACGCAGTATTTT.

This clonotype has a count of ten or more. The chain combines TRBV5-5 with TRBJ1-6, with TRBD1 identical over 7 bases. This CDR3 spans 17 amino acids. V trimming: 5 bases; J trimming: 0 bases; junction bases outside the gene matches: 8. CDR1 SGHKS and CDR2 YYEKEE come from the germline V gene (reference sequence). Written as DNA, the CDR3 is TGTGCCAGCAGTAGGGACAGCCCGAGCTCCTATAATTCACCCCTCCACTTT. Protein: CASSRDSPSSYNSPLHF.